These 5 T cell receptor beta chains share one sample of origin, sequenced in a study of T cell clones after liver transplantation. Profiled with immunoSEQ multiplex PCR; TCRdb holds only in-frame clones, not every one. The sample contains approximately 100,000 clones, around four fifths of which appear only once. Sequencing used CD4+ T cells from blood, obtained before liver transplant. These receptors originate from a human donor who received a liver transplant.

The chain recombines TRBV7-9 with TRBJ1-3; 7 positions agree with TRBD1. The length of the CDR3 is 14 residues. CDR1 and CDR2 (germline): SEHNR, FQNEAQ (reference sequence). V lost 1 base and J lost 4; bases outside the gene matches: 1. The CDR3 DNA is TGTGCCAGCAGCTTAGGGGACAGAGGAAACACCATATATTTT. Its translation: CASSLGDRGNTIYF.

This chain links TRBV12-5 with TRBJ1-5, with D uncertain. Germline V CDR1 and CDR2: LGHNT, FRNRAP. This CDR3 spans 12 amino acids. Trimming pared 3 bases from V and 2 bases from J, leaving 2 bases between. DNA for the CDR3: TGTGCTAGTGGTTTTGGCAATCAGCCCCAGCATTTT. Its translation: CASGFGNQPQHF.

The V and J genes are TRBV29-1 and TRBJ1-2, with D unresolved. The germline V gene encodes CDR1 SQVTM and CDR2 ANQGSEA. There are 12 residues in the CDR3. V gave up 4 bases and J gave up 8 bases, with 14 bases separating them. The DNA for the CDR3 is TGCAGCGTTGTTCTTACGCGAGGCGGCTACACCTTC. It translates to CSVVLTRGGYTF.

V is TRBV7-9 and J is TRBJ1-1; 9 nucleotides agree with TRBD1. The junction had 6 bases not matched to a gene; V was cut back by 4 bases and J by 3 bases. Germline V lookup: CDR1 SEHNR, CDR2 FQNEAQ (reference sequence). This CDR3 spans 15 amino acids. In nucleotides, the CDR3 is TGTGCCAGCAGCTCCTCCGACAGGGGGGACACTGAAGCTTTCTTT. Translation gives CASSSSDRGDTEAFF.

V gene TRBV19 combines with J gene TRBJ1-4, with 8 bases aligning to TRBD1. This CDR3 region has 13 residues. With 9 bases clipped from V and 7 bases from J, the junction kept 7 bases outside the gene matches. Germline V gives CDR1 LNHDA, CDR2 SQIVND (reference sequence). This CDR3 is CASGQGGVEKLFF. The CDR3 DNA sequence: TGTGCCAGCGGACAGGGCGGAGTTGAAAAACTGTTTTTT.